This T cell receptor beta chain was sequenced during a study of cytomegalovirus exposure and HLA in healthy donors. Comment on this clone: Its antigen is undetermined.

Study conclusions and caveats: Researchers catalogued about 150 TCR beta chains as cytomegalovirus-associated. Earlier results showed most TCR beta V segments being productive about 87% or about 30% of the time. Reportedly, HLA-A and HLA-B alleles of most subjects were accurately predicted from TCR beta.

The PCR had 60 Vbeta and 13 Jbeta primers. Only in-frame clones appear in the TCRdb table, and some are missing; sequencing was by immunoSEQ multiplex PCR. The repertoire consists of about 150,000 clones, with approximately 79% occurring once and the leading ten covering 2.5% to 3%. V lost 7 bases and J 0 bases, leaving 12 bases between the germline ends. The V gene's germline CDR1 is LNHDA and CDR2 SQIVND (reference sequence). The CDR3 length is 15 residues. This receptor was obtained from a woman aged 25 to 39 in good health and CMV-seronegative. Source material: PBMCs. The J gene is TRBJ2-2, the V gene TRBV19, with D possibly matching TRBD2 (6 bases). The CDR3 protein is CASTPGRANTGELFF. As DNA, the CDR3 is TGTGCCAGTACCCCCGGGAGAGCGAACACCGGGGAGCTGTTTTTT.